The 30 T cell receptor beta chains in this list originate from one sample, sequenced in a study of CD8 T cells in Susac syndrome. Reverse transcription of 0.5 to 1 ug RNA was performed with random hexamers. TCRdb re-analysed the immunoSEQ multiplex PCR reads in MiXCR, keeping a single row per CDR3 protein. The sample carries around 190,000 distinct CDR3 sequences, about 95% recorded once. Specimen: CD8+ T cells from PBMCs. The source of these receptors is a human donor with multiple sclerosis.

This clonotype was recorded once. The V gene is TRBV6-5, the J gene TRBJ1-6; D unclear. The CDR3 has 14 amino acids. Trimming pared 8 bases from V and 7 bases from J, leaving 15 bases between. The germline CDR1 and CDR2 sequences are MNHEY and SVGAGI. This chain's CDR3 is CASWDPSFNSPLHF. CDR3 bases: TGTGCCAGCTGGGATCCTTCTTTCAATTCACCCCTCCACTTT.

J is TRBJ2-1 and V is TRBV7-9; D is unresolved. Germline V gives CDR1 SEHNR, CDR2 FQNEAQ (reference sequence). The CDR3 has 11 amino acids. V gave up 5 bases and J gave up 10 bases, with 9 bases separating them. This chain's CDR3 is CASSHNGEQFF. The DNA for the CDR3 is TGTGCCAGCAGCCACAACGGGGAGCAGTTCTTC.

The gene calls are TRBV3-1 and TRBJ2-5; D unclear. Trimming removed 4 bases from V and 2 bases from J, with 14 bases in between. The CDR3 covers 15 residues. CDR1 is LGHDT, CDR2 YNNKEL, per germline (reference sequence). The CDR3 DNA sequence: TGTGCCAGCAGCCCGCGTCGGGTAGGACAAGAGACCCAGTACTTC. Its protein is CASSPRRVGQETQYF.

The chain combines TRBV21-1 with TRBJ2-1. TRBV21-1 is annotated as a pseudogene. This CDR3 region has 16 residues. DNA for the CDR3: TGTGCCAGCAGCAAAACGCAGAAAAGCTCCTACAATGAGCAGTTCTTC. As protein: CASSKTQKSSYNEQFF.

The table lists this clonotype with a count of one. V gene TRBV29-1 combines with J gene TRBJ2-3; D is possibly TRBD1 (5 bases). The CDR3 runs 15 residues. Germline values: CDR1 SQVTM, CDR2 ANQGSEA. V dropped 0 bases and J dropped 2 bases, with 12 bases sitting between them. CDR3: CSVEDVGAYTDTQYF. In nucleotides, the CDR3 is TGCAGCGTTGAAGATGTAGGGGCCTACACAGATACGCAGTATTTT.

This clonotype was picked up one time. This rearrangement joins TRBV29-1 to TRBJ2-1; TRBD2 aligns across 8 bases. The J segment lost 2 bases and the V segment lost 5 bases, leaving 8 bases of the junction unmatched. Germline V CDR1 and CDR2: SQVTM, ANQGSEA. The CDR3 covers 15 residues. CDR3 residues: CSVQGLVLAYNEQFF. The CDR3 DNA follows: TGCAGCGTTCAGGGACTAGTCTTGGCCTACAATGAGCAGTTCTTC.

The rearrangement links TRBV9 to TRBJ1-1; no definite D call. Germline assignment: CDR1 SGDLS and CDR2 YYNGEE. V shed 1 base and J shed 4 bases, with 2 bases lying between them. CDR3 length equals 11 residues. The CDR3 DNA reads TGTGCCAGCAGCGTAATCACTGAAGCTTTCTTT. This translates into CASSVITEAFF.

The chain combines TRBV7-9 with TRBJ2-1; D is possibly TRBD2 (6 bases). Germline CDR1 and CDR2: SEHNR and FQNEAQ (reference sequence). The CDR3 totals 19 residues. The germline V and J ends were trimmed by 1 base and 8 bases, with 27 bases remaining between them. CDR3 in amino acids: CASSLVSSGGSLWRDEQFF. CDR3 bases: TGTGCCAGCAGCTTAGTTAGTAGCGGCGGCTCGTTGTGGAGGGATGAGCAGTTCTTC.

This clonotype was counted between two and nine times. The chain couples TRBV11-2 to TRBJ2-7, with TRBD2 matching 8 bases. Germline CDR1 and CDR2: SGHAT and FQNNGV. The V gene end was trimmed by 5 bases and the J gene end by 2 bases; junction bases not matched to a gene: 5. The length of the CDR3 is 14 residues. CDR3 amino acids: CASSVGREAYEQYF. CDR3 bases: TGTGCCAGCAGCGTGGGGCGGGAGGCCTACGAGCAGTACTTC.

The V call is TRBV20-1, the J call TRBJ2-1; unclear D gene. Germline values: CDR1 DFQATT, CDR2 SNEGSKA (reference sequence). The ends were cut back, 5 bases at V and 0 bases at J, with 11 bases in the middle. The CDR3 loop spans 14 amino acids. CDR3 residues: CSAPVEVSYNEQFF. In nucleotides, the CDR3 is TGCAGTGCTCCCGTAGAAGTCTCCTACAATGAGCAGTTCTTC.

The chain recombines TRBV7-9 with TRBJ2-1; 9 nucleotides match TRBD2. V gave up 6 bases and J gave up 4 bases; unmatched junction bases: 7. Germline CDR1 reads SEHNR; CDR2 reads FQNEAQ (reference sequence). The CDR3 loop spans 15 amino acids. CDR3 sequence (DNA): TGTGCCAGCAGTCTTATCAGCGGGAGGTACAATGAGCAGTTCTTC. Translation gives CASSLISGRYNEQFF.

The chain uses TRBV7-8 and TRBJ1-1, with D unresolved. Germline loops: CDR1 SGHVS, CDR2 FQNEAQ. V was cut by 4 bases and J by 0 bases, with 3 bases left in between. The CDR3 totals 12 residues. In nucleotides, the CDR3 is TGTGCCAGCAGCTACTTGAACACTGAAGCTTTCTTT. It is translated as CASSYLNTEAFF. Filled out from reference TRBV7-8 and TRBJ1-1, the complete variable domain reads GAGVSQSPRYKVAKRGQDVALRCDPISGHVSLFWYQQALGQGPEFLTYFQNEAQLDKSGLPSDRFFAERPEGSVSTLKIQRTQQEDSAVYLCASSYLNTEAFFGQGTRLTVV.

V usage is TRBV20-1 and J usage is TRBJ2-1; 15 bases match TRBD2. Germline assignment: CDR1 DFQATT and CDR2 SNEGSKA (reference sequence). CDR3 size: 15 residues. V lost 6 bases to trimming and J lost 8 bases; unmatched junction nucleotides: 8. This CDR3 is CSAQRTSGGADEQFF. The DNA for the CDR3 is TGCAGTGCCCAGCGGACTAGCGGGGGGGCCGATGAGCAGTTCTTC.

This chain joins TRBV20-1 and TRBJ1-1; TRBD1 aligns across 7 bases. Germline lookup yields CDR1 DFQATT and CDR2 SNEGSKA (reference sequence). J was trimmed by 0 bases and V by 6 bases; bases with no gene match: 13. This CDR3 has 16 amino acids. Here the CDR3 DNA reads TGCAGTGCCTACACAGGGGCCGAGCTTCTGAACACTGAAGCTTTCTTT. Amino acid sequence: CSAYTGAELLNTEAFF.

This clonotype was picked up one time. This sequence joins TRBV2 and TRBJ2-1, with a possible D match to TRBD1 (5 bases). The CDR3 totals 13 residues. Trimming left V 9 bases short and J 6 bases short, with 15 bases between. CDR1 and CDR2 from the germline V gene are SNHLY and FYNNEI. In DNA form, the CDR3 reads TGTGCCAGACAGGACCGGTTTAGCAATGAGCAGTTCTTC. This codes for CARQDRFSNEQFF.

J is TRBJ2-7 and V is TRBV7-2, with a tentative D call TRBD2 (5 bases). Germline loops: CDR1 SGHTA, CDR2 FQGNSA. This CDR3 comprises 12 residues. The ends were cut back, 3 bases at V and 5 bases at J, with 8 bases in the middle. CDR3 sequence: CASSLTGNEQYF. CDR3 nucleotide sequence: TGTGCCAGCAGCTTGACGGGGAACGAGCAGTACTTC.

The V and J genes are TRBV15 and TRBJ2-1; 8 positions match TRBD1. This CDR3 is built from 11 residues. J lost 9 bases, V lost 8 bases, and 3 bases had no gene match. Germline-derived CDR1 and CDR2 are LNHNV and YYDKDF (reference sequence). The CDR3 region has the DNA TGTGCCACCGGACAGGGAGGTGAGCAGTTCTTC. Residues: CATGQGGEQFF.

The J gene is TRBJ1-1, the V gene TRBV4-1, with D possibly matching TRBD1 (5 bases). Germline lookup yields CDR1 MGHRA and CDR2 YSYEKL. The V end lost 5 bases, the J end lost 4 bases, and 14 bases lay between the germline ends. The CDR3 runs to 14 residues. The CDR3 sequence is CASSSGALATEAFF. The CDR3 nucleotides read TGCGCCAGCAGCTCCGGGGCCCTTGCCACTGAAGCTTTCTTT.

The genes are TRBV20-1 and TRBJ2-7; unclear D gene. Germline V gene lookup returns CDR1 DFQATT and CDR2 SNEGSKA (reference sequence). The CDR3 runs 11 residues. Trimming cost V 7 bases and J 2 bases, with 9 bases left between them. Written as DNA, the CDR3 is TGCAGTGTTAAAGATCCCTACGAGCAGTACTTC. This sequence encodes CSVKDPYEQYF.

The J gene is TRBJ2-7, the V gene TRBV7-9, with D possibly matching TRBD1 (6 bases). The germline V gene has CDR1 SEHNR and CDR2 FQNEAQ (reference sequence). V lost 5 bases and J lost 5, with 22 bases in between. The CDR3 is 16 amino acids. The CDR3 DNA follows: TGTGCCAGCAGCCCCGGAACAGGGTGGGCATTAGACGAGCAGTACTTC. It is translated as CASSPGTGWALDEQYF.

This chain links TRBV3-1 with TRBJ2-7; D uncertain. The CDR3 has 13 residues. The V gene's germline CDR1 is LGHDT and CDR2 YNNKEL (reference sequence). With 0 bases removed from V and 9 bases from J, the gap between germline ends came to 12 bases. The CDR3 protein is CASSQELELGQYF. In DNA form, the CDR3 reads TGTGCCAGCAGCCAAGAGCTCGAACTTGGGCAGTACTTC.

The CDR3 here is CASSLSQLAGGQFF. DNA for the CDR3: TGTGCCAGCAGTTTATCGCAGCTAGCGGGAGGCCAGTTCTTC. This chain joins TRBV27 and TRBJ2-1, with 11 bases identical to TRBD2. V dropped 0 bases and J dropped 13; count of bases not matched to a gene: 5. The CDR3 is 14 residues long. The germline V gene has CDR1 MNHEY and CDR2 SMNVEV (reference sequence).

V is TRBV28 and J is TRBJ2-3; tentatively, D is TRBD2 (7 bases). Germline V gene sequence: CDR1 MDHEN, CDR2 SYDVKM. The CDR3 has 18 amino acids. Trimming removed 7 bases at V and 6 bases at J, with 29 bases between. The CDR3 sequence: CASKGGGVDEAWSDTQYF. CDR3 bases: TGTGCCAGCAAAGGGGGAGGGGTCGACGAAGCCTGGTCGGATACGCAGTATTTT.

The J gene is TRBJ1-2, the V gene TRBV5-1; 8 nucleotides line up with TRBD1. The germline CDR1 and CDR2 sequences are SGHRS and YFSETQ. CDR3 length: 13 amino acids. The junction had 3 bases not matched to a gene; V was cut back by 4 bases and J by 4 bases. The CDR3 sequence is CASSPTGAYGYTF. The CDR3 DNA follows: TGCGCCAGCAGCCCGACAGGGGCCTATGGCTACACCTTC.

This clonotype was counted a single time. The chain has TRBV4-1 and TRBJ1-4; unclear D gene. Germline lookup yields CDR1 MGHRA and CDR2 YSYEKL. The CDR3 is made up of 15 amino acids. With 0 bases removed from V and 8 bases from J, the gap between germline ends came to 13 bases. CDR3 sequence reads: CASSQEETYTEKLFF. The CDR3, as DNA: TGCGCCAGCAGCCAAGAGGAGACATATACAGAAAAACTGTTTTTT.

CDR3 DNA sequence: TGTGCCAGCAGTAGACTAGCGGGAGACGTCGGGGAGCTGTTTTTT. Translating gives CASSRLAGDVGELFF. V is TRBV28 and J is TRBJ2-2; 12 nucleotides match TRBD2. CDR3 length: 15 residues. Trimming at V came to 5 bases and at J to 7 bases, leaving 5 bases not matched to a gene. Germline assignment: CDR1 MDHEN and CDR2 SYDVKM.

The chain links TRBV20-1 to TRBJ1-2; D gene unclear. Germline CDR1 DFQATT, CDR2 SNEGSKA (reference sequence). CDR3 length: 14 residues. The germline V and J ends were trimmed by 0 bases and 4 bases, with 12 bases remaining between them. CDR3 protein: CSAREDGMGYGYTF. In DNA, the CDR3 is TGCAGTGCTAGAGAGGACGGGATGGGCTATGGCTACACCTTC.

The chain recombines TRBV2 with TRBJ2-4; D may match TRBD1 or TRBD2 (6 bases each). V was pared by 11 bases and J by 3 bases, with 11 bases between. This CDR3 has 12 amino acids. Germline values: CDR1 SNHLY, CDR2 FYNNEI. The DNA of the CDR3 is TGTGCCGTGGAGGGGGGCAAAAACATTCAGTACTTC. Encoded protein: CAVEGGKNIQYF.

V is TRBV19 and J is TRBJ1-6; 9 nucleotides agree with TRBD1. The V and J ends lost 7 bases and 9 bases, in that order; junction bases with no gene match: 7. This CDR3 contains 14 residues. CDR1 is LNHDA, CDR2 SQIVND, per germline (reference sequence). CDR3 amino acids: CASNVQGAGSPLHF. For the CDR3, the DNA is TGTGCCAGTAATGTACAGGGGGCGGGTTCACCCCTCCACTTT.

This chain connects TRBV3-1 to TRBJ2-1; D might be TRBD2 (5 bases). V dropped 0 bases and J dropped 5 bases, with 14 bases sitting between them. The V gene's germline CDR1 is LGHDT and CDR2 YNNKEL (reference sequence). The CDR3 contains 16 residues. DNA of the CDR3: TGTGCCAGCAGCCAAGATTGTTGCGGGTACCACAATGAGCAGTTCTTC. Translation: CASSQDCCGYHNEQFF.